This TCR beta chain stems from a study of blood T cell repertoires in COVID-19. Study context: Some COVID-19 samples were acute and others convalescent; all came from the United States, Italy and Spain. Sample material is recorded as cDNA or gDNA derived from T cells, B-cell-depleted T cells, or PBMCs.

The junction had 8 bases not matched to a gene; V was cut back by 0 bases and J by 7 bases. The CDR3 totals 16 residues. Germline V gene lookup returns CDR1 LGHDT and CDR2 YNNKEL (reference sequence). There are a few counts of this clone. In the study's own analysis: Estimates of nucleated cell counts were drawn from the amplification of reference gene primers. Only in-frame clones appear in the TCRdb table, and some are missing; sequencing was by immunoSEQ multiplex PCR. D and trimming were read from the DNA, whereas the V and J calls and clone size are those reported in that table. The sample carries some 100,000 clones, roughly 86% recorded once.

The receptor comes from a man between 50 and 59 years old with acute or convalescent COVID-19. The V gene is TRBV3-1 (or the pseudogene TRBV3-2), the J gene TRBJ2-1; 8 bases map to TRBD2. The source material was peripheral blood. The CDR3 DNA reads as TGTGCCAGCAGCCAAGATCCAGCGGGAGTAGGTAATGAGCAGTTCTTC. It yields the protein CASSQDPAGVGNEQFF.